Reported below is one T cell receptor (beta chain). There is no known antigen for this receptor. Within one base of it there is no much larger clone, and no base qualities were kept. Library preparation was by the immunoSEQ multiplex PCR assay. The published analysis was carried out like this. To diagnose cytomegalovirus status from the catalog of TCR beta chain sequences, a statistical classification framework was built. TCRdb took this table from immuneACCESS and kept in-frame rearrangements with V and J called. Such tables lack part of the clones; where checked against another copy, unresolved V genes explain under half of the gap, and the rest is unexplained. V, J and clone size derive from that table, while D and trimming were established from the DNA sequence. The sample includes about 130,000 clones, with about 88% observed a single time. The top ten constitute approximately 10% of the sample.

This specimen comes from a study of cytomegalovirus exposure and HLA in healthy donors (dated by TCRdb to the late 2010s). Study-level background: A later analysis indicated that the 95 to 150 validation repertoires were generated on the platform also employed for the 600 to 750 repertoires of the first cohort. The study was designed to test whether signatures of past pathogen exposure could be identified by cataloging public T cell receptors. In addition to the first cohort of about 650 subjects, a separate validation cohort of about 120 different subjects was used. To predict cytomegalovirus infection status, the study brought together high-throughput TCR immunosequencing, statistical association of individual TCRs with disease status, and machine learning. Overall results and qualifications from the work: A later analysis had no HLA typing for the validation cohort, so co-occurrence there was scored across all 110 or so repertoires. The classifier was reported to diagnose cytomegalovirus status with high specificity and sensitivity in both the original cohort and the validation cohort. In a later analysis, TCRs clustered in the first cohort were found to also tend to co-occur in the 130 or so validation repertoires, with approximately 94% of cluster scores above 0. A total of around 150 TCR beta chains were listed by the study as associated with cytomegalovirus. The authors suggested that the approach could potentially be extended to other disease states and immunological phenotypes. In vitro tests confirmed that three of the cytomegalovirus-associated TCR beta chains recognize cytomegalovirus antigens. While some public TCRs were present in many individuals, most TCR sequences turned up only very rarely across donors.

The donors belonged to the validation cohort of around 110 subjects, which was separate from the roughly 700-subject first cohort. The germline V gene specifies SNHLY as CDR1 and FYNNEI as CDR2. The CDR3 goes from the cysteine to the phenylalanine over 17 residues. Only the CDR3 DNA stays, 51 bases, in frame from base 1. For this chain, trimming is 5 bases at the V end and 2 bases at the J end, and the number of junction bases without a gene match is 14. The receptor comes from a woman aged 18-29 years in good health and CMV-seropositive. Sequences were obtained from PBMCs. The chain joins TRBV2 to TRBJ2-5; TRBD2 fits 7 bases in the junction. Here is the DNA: TGTGCCAGCAGTCCTGTACTCCCCGGGGGGATACAAGAGACCCAGTACTTC. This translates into CASSPVLPGGIQETQYF.